The present entry profiles one T cell receptor (beta chain) with its context. These data belong to a study of CD8 T cells in Susac syndrome. Negative isolation was used for CD8+ and CD4+ T cells, and FACS enrichment was applied to TEMRA cells. RNA totalling roughly 0.45 to 1 ug underwent reverse transcription with random hexamers. Amplification of TCR beta CDR3 across 54 Vbeta and 13 Jbeta was performed with immunoSEQ multiplex PCR. TCRdb itself ran the immunoSEQ multiplex PCR reads through MiXCR, one entry per CDR3 protein. The table shows 200,000 or so distinct CDR3 sequences, with approximately 94% occurring only once. The CDR3 runs 13 residues. J lost 6 bases, V lost 6 bases, and 6 bases had no gene match. The V gene's germline CDR1 is LNHDA and CDR2 SQIVND (reference sequence).

The receptor was derived from a human donor with Susac syndrome. What was sequenced was CD4+ T cells from PBMCs. The chain combines TRBV19 with TRBJ1-2, with 8 bases lining up with TRBD1. The CDR3 here is CASSMTGDNGYTF. The CDR3 nucleotides are TGTGCCAGTAGCATGACAGGGGACAATGGCTACACCTTC.